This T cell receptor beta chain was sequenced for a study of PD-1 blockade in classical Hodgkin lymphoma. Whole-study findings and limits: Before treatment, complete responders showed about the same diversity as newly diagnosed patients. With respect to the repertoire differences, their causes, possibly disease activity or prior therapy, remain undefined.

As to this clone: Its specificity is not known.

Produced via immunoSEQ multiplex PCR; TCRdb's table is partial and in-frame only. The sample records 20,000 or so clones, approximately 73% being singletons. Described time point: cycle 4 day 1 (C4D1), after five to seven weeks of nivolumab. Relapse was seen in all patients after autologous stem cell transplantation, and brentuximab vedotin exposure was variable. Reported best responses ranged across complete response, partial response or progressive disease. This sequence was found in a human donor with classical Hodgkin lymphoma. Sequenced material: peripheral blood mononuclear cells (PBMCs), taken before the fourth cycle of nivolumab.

In DNA form, the CDR3 reads TGCAGTGCTAAGGTTCAGGAAAAACTGTTTTTT. Translation gives CSAKVQEKLFF. V usage is TRBV20-1 and J usage is TRBJ1-4; D gene ambiguous. Trimming removed 4 bases from V and 8 bases from J, with 8 bases in between. This CDR3 has 11 amino acids. The germline CDR1 and CDR2 sequences are DFQATT and SNEGSKA (reference sequence).